Listed below are T cell receptor beta chains from one sample, sequenced in a study of post-analysis software for immune sequencing data. TCRdb analysed the PCR reads with MiXCR anew, one entry per CDR3 protein. The table records some 690,000 distinct CDR3 sequences, 25% to 30% of them present only once. Sequencing used blood. Receptors were obtained from a girl under 18 with multiple sclerosis. The conserved cysteine and the conserved F or W are not part of the CDR3 here. Rows give clone size only sometimes, using once, few, many, or a class for an expanded clone.

clone_size: few; v_call: TRBV25-1; j_call: TRBJ2-3; cdr3_aa: ASSERGYTDTQY
clone_size: few; v_call: TRBV5-5; j_call: TRBJ2-7; cdr3_aa: ASSSVPGGWSY
clone_size: .; v_call: TRBV13; j_call: TRBJ1-1; cdr3_aa: ASSPGTGGEWYTEAF
clone_size: few; v_call: TRBV6-6; j_call: TRBJ1-5; cdr3_aa: ASSLTGLRRQPQH
clone_size: .; v_call: TRBV6-6; j_call: TRBJ2-7; cdr3_aa: ASSPVGRVSYEQY
clone_size: .; v_call: TRBV7-2; j_call: TRBJ2-5; cdr3_aa: ASSLTSGVETQY
clone_size: many; v_call: TRBV20-1; j_call: TRBJ2-7; cdr3_aa: SARRLYEQY
clone_size: few; v_call: TRBV4-1; j_call: TRBJ1-2; cdr3_aa: ASSYGTSSFGGGYT
clone_size: once; v_call: TRBV11-2; j_call: TRBJ1-6; cdr3_aa: ASSLLLGRDSYSPLH
clone_size: .; v_call: TRBV2; j_call: TRBJ2-4; cdr3_aa: ASSPRGQGAKNIQY
clone_size: .; v_call: TRBV13; j_call: TRBJ2-7; cdr3_aa: ASSLRAEASYEQY
clone_size: few; v_call: TRBV7-9; j_call: TRBJ2-1; cdr3_aa: GGKALGLAGDNEQF
clone_size: .; v_call: TRBV27; j_call: TRBJ2-3; cdr3_aa: ASSLNSGRRPLSKDTQY
clone_size: .; v_call: TRBV5-1; j_call: TRBJ1-5; cdr3_aa: ASSATGGDNQPQH
clone_size: few; v_call: TRBV12-3/TRBV12-4; j_call: TRBJ2-7; cdr3_aa: ASSWGSGAYEQY
clone_size: few; v_call: TRBV9; j_call: TRBJ2-3; cdr3_aa: ASSVAAGAADTQY
clone_size: many; v_call: TRBV6-5; j_call: TRBJ2-5; cdr3_aa: ASSVLFRETQY
clone_size: .; v_call: TRBV28; j_call: TRBJ1-2; cdr3_aa: ASSPSGGGRGYGYT
clone_size: few; v_call: TRBV18; j_call: TRBJ1-2; cdr3_aa: ASSPTRQGGYGYT
clone_size: few; v_call: TRBV29-1; j_call: TRBJ1-6; cdr3_aa: SVGDTYNSPLH
clone_size: many; v_call: TRBV4-3; j_call: TRBJ2-7; cdr3_aa: ASSQDWPGSSYEQY
clone_size: .; v_call: TRBV20-1; j_call: TRBJ2-1; cdr3_aa: SASALAGGYNEQF
clone_size: .; v_call: TRBV6-6; j_call: .; cdr3_aa: ASRRDRDRERNIQY
clone_size: .; v_call: TRBV29-1; j_call: TRBJ1-1; cdr3_aa: SVTEGTRTEAF
clone_size: few; v_call: TRBV10-3; j_call: TRBJ2-2; cdr3_aa: ASRGGAGELF
clone_size: .; v_call: TRBV5-4; j_call: TRBJ2-5; cdr3_aa: ASSSMGGGETQY
clone_size: .; v_call: TRBV20-1; j_call: TRBJ1-1; cdr3_aa: SARGFGTPMNTEAF
clone_size: .; v_call: TRBV4-3; j_call: TRBJ2-3; cdr3_aa: ASSQKGGGQTDTQY
clone_size: few; v_call: TRBV7-9; j_call: TRBJ2-3; cdr3_aa: ASSLAAASTDTQY
clone_size: .; v_call: TRBV29-1; j_call: TRBJ2-5; cdr3_aa: SAGGQGGETQY
clone_size: few; v_call: TRBV20-1; j_call: TRBJ2-1; cdr3_aa: SARVVQQVYNEQF
clone_size: few; v_call: TRBV10-2; j_call: TRBJ2-3; cdr3_aa: ASRQGGNPTDTQY
clone_size: .; v_call: TRBV10-3; j_call: TRBJ2-1; cdr3_aa: ASGGNWGTQF
clone_size: few; v_call: TRBV9; j_call: TRBJ2-3; cdr3_aa: ASSAGDRSTDTQY
clone_size: once; v_call: TRBV28; j_call: TRBJ2-5; cdr3_aa: ASSHRWRRQGQETQY
clone_size: few; v_call: TRBV20-1; j_call: TRBJ2-4; cdr3_aa: RMDRNIQY
clone_size: .; v_call: TRBV10-3; j_call: TRBJ2-3; cdr3_aa: AIRLSMTGAGTDTQY